A single sample gave rise to the 21 T cell receptor beta chains below, sequenced in a study of cytomegalovirus exposure and HLA in healthy donors. It was with 60 Vbeta and 13 Jbeta primers that the PCR ran. Only in-frame clones appear in the TCRdb table, and some are missing; sequencing was by immunoSEQ multiplex PCR. The sample records over 120,000 clones, approximately 80% being singletons. The specimen was PBMCs. The receptors originated from a woman between 55 and 75 years old in good health and CMV-seropositive.

This clone was seen just once. V gene TRBV5-1 combines with J gene TRBJ2-2; a possible D gene is TRBD2 (6 bases). CDR1 and CDR2 (germline): SGHRS, YFSETQ. The CDR3 length is 15 residues. The V gene lost 4 bases and the J gene lost 2 bases, with 12 bases spanning the gap. Here the CDR3 DNA reads TGCGCCAGCAGCCCCGGGGGACCCAACACCGGGGAGCTGTTTTTT. Translating it yields CASSPGGPNTGELFF. The whole variable domain, filled in from reference TRBV5-1 and TRBJ2-2, reads KAGVTQTPRYLIKTRGQQVTLSCSPISGHRSVSWYQQTPGQGLQFLFEYFSETQRNKGNFPGRFSGRQFSNSRSEMNVSTLELGDSALYLCASSPGGPNTGELFFGEGSRLTVL.

This clone was picked up a small number of times. The CDR3 region is CASSRGGQGYLGYTF. CDR3 coding DNA: TGTGCCAGCAGCCGAGGTGGACAGGGATATTTGGGCTACACCTTC. V and J are TRBV11-2 and TRBJ1-2; the match to TRBD1 covers 8 bases. In germline, CDR1 is SGHAT, CDR2 FQNNGV. The V and J ends lost 5 bases and 8 bases, in that order; junction bases with no gene match: 13. The CDR3 totals 15 residues.

The chain couples TRBV4-2 to TRBJ1-2; D might be TRBD1 (5 bases). Germline assignment: CDR1 LGHNA and CDR2 YNFKEQ. The CDR3 runs 14 residues. V shed 4 bases and J shed 6 bases, with 15 bases lying between them. CDR3 nucleotides: TGTGCCAGCAGCCGACGGGACCCGGGGGATGGCTACACCTTC. This gives the protein CASSRRDPGDGYTF.

In nucleotides, the CDR3 is TGCGCCAGCAGCCAACGCATCAGAGTCCGGGACAGCCCGTCAGATACGCAGTATTTT. Translated: CASSQRIRVRDSPSDTQYF. The chain is built from TRBV5-1 and TRBJ2-3; 7 bases agree with TRBD1. The J segment lost 4 bases and the V segment lost 4 bases, leaving 21 bases of the junction unmatched. CDR1 is SGHRS and CDR2 is YFSETQ in the germline V gene. The CDR3 is 19 residues long.

This clone was picked up a small number of times. The gene calls are TRBV29-1 and TRBJ2-2; D gene unclear. Germline CDR1 SQVTM, CDR2 ANQGSEA. The CDR3 runs to 12 residues. Trimming removed 2 bases at V and 3 bases at J, with 4 bases between. CDR3 loop: CSVELYTGELFF. DNA for the CDR3: TGCAGCGTTGAACTCTACACCGGGGAGCTGTTTTTT.

This chain links TRBV29-1 with TRBJ1-2; a possible D gene is TRBD1 (6 bases). The CDR3 loop spans 13 amino acids. V was clipped by 4 bases and J by 4 bases, with 13 bases between them. From germline, CDR1 is SQVTM and CDR2 ANQGSEA. CDR3 bases: TGCAGCGTTGTAAAACAAGGGGGCTATGGCTACACCTTC. Protein product: CSVVKQGGYGYTF. Full variable domain (rest looked up from reference TRBV29-1 and TRBJ1-2): SAVISQKPSRDICQRGTSLTIQCQVDSQVTMMFWYRQQPGQSLTLIATANQGSEATYESGFVIDKFPISRPNLTFSTLTVSNMSPEDSSIYLCSVVKQGGYGYTFGSGTRLTVV.

This chain uses TRBV28 with TRBJ1-3; D is unclear. The CDR3 loop spans 12 amino acids. Germline V gene sequence: CDR1 MDHEN, CDR2 SYDVKM. V was pared by 6 bases and J by 1 base, with 4 bases between. CDR3 in amino acids: CASRESGNTIYF. The CDR3 region has the DNA TGTGCCAGCAGAGAGTCTGGAAACACCATATATTTT.

This chain uses TRBV9 with TRBJ2-3; a possible D gene is TRBD2 (6 bases). V shed 2 bases and J shed 1 base, with 8 bases lying between them. The CDR3 totals 14 residues. In germline, CDR1 is SGDLS, CDR2 YYNGEE. Here the CDR3 DNA reads TGTGCCAGCAGCGTTAGCGGACGCACAGATACGCAGTATTTT. It is translated as CASSVSGRTDTQYF.

This sequence joins TRBV6-1 and TRBJ2-5, with D tentatively TRBD1 (5 bases). The V gene lost 6 bases and the J gene lost 13 bases, with 18 bases spanning the gap. Germline V gene sequence: CDR1 MNHNS, CDR2 SASEGT. The CDR3 sequence is 12 residues long. The CDR3 DNA reads TGTGCCAGCAGAGACCGTCGACAGCGAGGGTACTTC. Translating gives CASRDRRQRGYF.

V usage is TRBV9 and J usage is TRBJ2-7; D not certain. Trimming pared 0 bases from V and 3 bases from J, leaving 10 bases between. The CDR3 has 14 amino acids. Germline-derived CDR1 and CDR2 are SGDLS and YYNGEE. The CDR3, as DNA: TGTGCCAGCAGCGTAGGCCAAACGGTCTACGAGCAGTACTTC. Protein: CASSVGQTVYEQYF.

This clone was counted once. The chain recombines TRBV6-5 with TRBJ2-7; maybe TRBD2 (6 bases). The length of the CDR3 is 15 residues. Germline-derived CDR1 and CDR2 are MNHEY and SVGAGI. V lost 6 bases to trimming and J lost 2 bases, with 17 bases between them. CDR3 protein: CASRTIVGGTYEQYF. As DNA, the CDR3 is TGTGCCAGCAGAACCATCGTGGGAGGCACCTACGAGCAGTACTTC.

The chain uses TRBV11-1 and TRBJ1-1, with D tentatively TRBD1 (5 bases). The V gene's germline CDR1 is SGHAT and CDR2 FQDESV (reference sequence). The CDR3 loop spans 14 amino acids. V was clipped by 2 bases and J by 4 bases, with 11 bases between them. The CDR3 DNA sequence: TGTGCCAGCAGCTTATCGGGACTCAGCACTGAAGCTTTCTTT. Its translation: CASSLSGLSTEAFF.

The chain combines TRBV6-1 with TRBJ1-5, with 12 nucleotides matching TRBD1. Germline CDR1 and CDR2: MNHNS and SASEGT. The V gene end was trimmed by 4 bases and the J gene end by 3 bases; junction bases not matched to a gene: 4. This CDR3 is built from 16 residues. The CDR3 sequence is CASSAGTGGVNQPQHF. For the CDR3, the DNA is TGTGCCAGCAGTGCTGGGACAGGGGGCGTCAATCAGCCCCAGCATTTT.

This chain connects TRBV5-1 to TRBJ2-5; possibly TRBD1 for D (6 bases). The CDR3 has 15 residues. CDR1 and CDR2 (germline): SGHRS, YFSETQ. The V gene lost 0 bases and the J gene lost 5 bases, with 14 bases spanning the gap. For the CDR3, the DNA is TGCGCCAGCAGCTTGGAGGGGACACAGCGGGAGACCCAGTACTTC. Amino acid sequence: CASSLEGTQRETQYF.

V usage is TRBV19 and J usage is TRBJ1-1, with D unresolved. The germline CDR1 and CDR2 sequences are LNHDA and SQIVND (reference sequence). The CDR3 loop spans 13 amino acids. The germline V and J ends were trimmed by 7 bases and 0 bases, with 9 bases remaining between them. The CDR3 nucleotides read TGTGCCAGTAATACAGCTTTGAACACTGAAGCTTTCTTT. Its protein product is CASNTALNTEAFF.

The CDR3: CASRQVNSPLHF. As DNA, the CDR3 is TGTGCCAGCCGGCAGGTGAATTCACCCCTCCACTTT. The chain combines TRBV6-5 with TRBJ1-6, with unresolved D. CDR3 length: 12 residues. The germline V gene has CDR1 MNHEY and CDR2 SVGAGI. V lost 8 bases and J 7 bases, leaving 9 bases between the germline ends.

V is TRBV11-1 and J is TRBJ1-4; tentatively, D is TRBD1 (6 bases). This CDR3 comprises 15 residues. Germline V lookup: CDR1 SGHAT, CDR2 FQDESV (reference sequence). The V and J ends lost 5 bases and 10 bases respectively, with 20 bases between them. CDR3 protein: CASSPGEGVGGKLFF. CDR3 bases: TGTGCCAGCAGCCCCGGGGAGGGGGTCGGCGGAAAACTGTTTTTT.

The rearrangement uses TRBV10-3 and TRBJ2-7; 11 bases line up with TRBD2. The CDR3 is 14 amino acids. V trimming: 6 bases; J trimming: 6 bases; junction bases outside the gene matches: 7. In germline, CDR1 is ENHRY, CDR2 SYGVKD. CDR3 in amino acids: CAISTTSGSTEQYF. The DNA of the CDR3 is TGTGCCATCAGCACTACTAGCGGGAGTACCGAGCAGTACTTC.

This clone turned up a few times. The rearrangement links TRBV7-9 to TRBJ2-1; the match to TRBD1 covers 8 bases. This CDR3 has 14 residues. The V and J ends lost 5 bases and 8 bases, in that order; junction bases with no gene match: 8. Germline CDR1 is SEHNR and CDR2 is FQNEAQ (reference sequence). The CDR3: CASSHRTGLDEQFF. The CDR3 DNA reads TGTGCCAGCAGCCACCGGACAGGGTTGGATGAGCAGTTCTTC.

V usage is TRBV15 and J usage is TRBJ2-3; 15 bases align to TRBD2. The CDR3 is 17 residues long. Per germline, CDR1 LNHNV and CDR2 YYDKDF (reference sequence). Unmatched junction bases numbered 5, after V lost 5 bases and J lost 2 bases. CDR3 protein: CATSRGLAGGYTDTQYF. CDR3 bases: TGTGCCACCAGCCGGGGACTAGCGGGAGGATACACAGATACGCAGTATTTT.

V and J are TRBV29-1 and TRBJ2-5, with 7 positions matching TRBD1. The end of the DNA is better explained by TRBJ2-7, so the J call may be wrong. The CDR3 contains 11 residues. Per germline, CDR1 SQVTM and CDR2 ANQGSEA. The CDR3 DNA follows: TGCAGCGTTAACAGGGGCGACGAGCAGTACTTC. Amino acid sequence: CSVNRGDEQYF.